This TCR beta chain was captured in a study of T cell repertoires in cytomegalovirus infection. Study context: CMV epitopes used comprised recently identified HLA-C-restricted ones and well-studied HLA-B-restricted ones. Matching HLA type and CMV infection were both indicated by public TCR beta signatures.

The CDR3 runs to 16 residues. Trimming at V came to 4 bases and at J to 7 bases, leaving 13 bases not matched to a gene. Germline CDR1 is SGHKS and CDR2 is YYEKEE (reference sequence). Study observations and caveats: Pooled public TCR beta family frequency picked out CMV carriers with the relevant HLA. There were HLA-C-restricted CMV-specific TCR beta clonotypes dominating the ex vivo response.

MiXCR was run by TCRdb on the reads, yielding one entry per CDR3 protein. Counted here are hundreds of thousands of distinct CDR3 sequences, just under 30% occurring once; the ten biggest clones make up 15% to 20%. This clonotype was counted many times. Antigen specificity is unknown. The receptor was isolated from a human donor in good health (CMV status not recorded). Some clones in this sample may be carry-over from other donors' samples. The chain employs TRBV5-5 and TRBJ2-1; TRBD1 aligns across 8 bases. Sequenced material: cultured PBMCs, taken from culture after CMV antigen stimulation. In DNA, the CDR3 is TGTGCCAGCAGCCCGATCGGACAGGGAAGTAGGAATGAGCAGTTCTTC. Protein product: CASSPIGQGSRNEQFF.